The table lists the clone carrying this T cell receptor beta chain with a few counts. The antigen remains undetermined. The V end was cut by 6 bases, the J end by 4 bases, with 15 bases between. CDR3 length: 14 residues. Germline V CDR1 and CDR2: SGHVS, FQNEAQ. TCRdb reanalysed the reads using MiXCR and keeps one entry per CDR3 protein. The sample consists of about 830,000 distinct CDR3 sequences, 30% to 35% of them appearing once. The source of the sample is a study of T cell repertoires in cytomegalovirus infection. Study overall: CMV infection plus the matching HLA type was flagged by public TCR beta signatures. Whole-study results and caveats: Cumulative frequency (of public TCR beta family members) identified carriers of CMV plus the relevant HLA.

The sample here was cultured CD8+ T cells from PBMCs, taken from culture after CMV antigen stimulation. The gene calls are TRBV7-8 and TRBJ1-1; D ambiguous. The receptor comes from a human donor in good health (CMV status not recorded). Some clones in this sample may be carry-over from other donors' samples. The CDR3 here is CASRMDGGGTEAFF. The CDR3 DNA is TGTGCCAGCAGGATGGACGGTGGAGGCACTGAAGCTTTCTTT.